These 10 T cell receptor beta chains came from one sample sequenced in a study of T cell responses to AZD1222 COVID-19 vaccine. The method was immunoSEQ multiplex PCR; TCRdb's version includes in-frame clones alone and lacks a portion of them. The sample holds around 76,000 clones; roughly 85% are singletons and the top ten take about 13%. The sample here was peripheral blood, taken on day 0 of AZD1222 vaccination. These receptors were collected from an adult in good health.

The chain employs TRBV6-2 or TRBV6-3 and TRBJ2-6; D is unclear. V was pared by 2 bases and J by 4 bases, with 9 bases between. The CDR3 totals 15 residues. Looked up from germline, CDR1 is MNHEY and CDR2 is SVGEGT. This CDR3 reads CASSYVVAGANVLTF. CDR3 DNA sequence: TGTGCCAGCAGTTACGTCGTGGCCGGGGCCAACGTCCTGACTTTC.

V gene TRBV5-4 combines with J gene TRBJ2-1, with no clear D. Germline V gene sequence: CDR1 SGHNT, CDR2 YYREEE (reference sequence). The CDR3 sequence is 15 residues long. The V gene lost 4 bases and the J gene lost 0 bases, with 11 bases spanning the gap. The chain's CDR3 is CASSAPPRSYNEQFF. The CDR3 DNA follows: TGTGCCAGCAGCGCCCCACCCCGCTCCTACAATGAGCAGTTCTTC.

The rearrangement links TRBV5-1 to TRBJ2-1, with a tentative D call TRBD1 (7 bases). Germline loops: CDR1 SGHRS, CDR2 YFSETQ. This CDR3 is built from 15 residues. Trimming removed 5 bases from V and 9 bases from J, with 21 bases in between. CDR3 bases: TGCGCCAGCAGAGTTGGAGGGGGCAGATATTTTGAGCAGTTCTTC. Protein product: CASRVGGGRYFEQFF.

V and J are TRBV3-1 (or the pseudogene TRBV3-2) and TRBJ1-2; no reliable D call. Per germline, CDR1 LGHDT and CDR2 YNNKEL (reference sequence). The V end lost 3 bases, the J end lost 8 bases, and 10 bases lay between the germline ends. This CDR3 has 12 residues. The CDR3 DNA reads TGTGCCAGCAGCCAGGGCTCGAAGGGCTACACCTTC. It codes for CASSQGSKGYTF.

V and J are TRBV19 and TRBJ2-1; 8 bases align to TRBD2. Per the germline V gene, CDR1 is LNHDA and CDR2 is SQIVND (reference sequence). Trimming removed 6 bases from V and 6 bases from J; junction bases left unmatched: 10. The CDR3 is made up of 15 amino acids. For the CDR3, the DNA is TGTGCCAGTAGGGGCCAGCGGGGGCGCGCCAATGAGCAGTTCTTC. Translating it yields CASRGQRGRANEQFF.

CDR3 nucleotides: TGTGCCAGCAGCTTAGCGGCACACACCGGGGAGCTGTTTTTT. It encodes CASSLAAHTGELFF. This chain connects TRBV11-3 to TRBJ2-2; the D is unclear. CDR1 and CDR2 from the germline V gene are SGHNT and YENEEA. Deletions cut 1 base from V and 3 bases from J, with 6 bases between. The length of the CDR3 is 14 residues.

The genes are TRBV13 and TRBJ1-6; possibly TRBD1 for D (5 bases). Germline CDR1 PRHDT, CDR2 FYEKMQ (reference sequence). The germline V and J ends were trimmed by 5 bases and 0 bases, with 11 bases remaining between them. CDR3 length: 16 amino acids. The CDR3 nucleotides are TGTGCCAGCAGCCTGACAGCGATCTCCTATAATTCACCCCTCCACTTT. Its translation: CASSLTAISYNSPLHF.

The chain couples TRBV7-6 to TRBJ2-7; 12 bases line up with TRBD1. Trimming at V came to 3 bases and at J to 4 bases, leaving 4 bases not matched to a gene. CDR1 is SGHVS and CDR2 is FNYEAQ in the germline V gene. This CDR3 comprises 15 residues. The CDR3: CASSLGQGAKYEQYF. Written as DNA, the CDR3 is TGTGCCAGCAGCTTGGGACAGGGGGCGAAATACGAGCAGTACTTC.

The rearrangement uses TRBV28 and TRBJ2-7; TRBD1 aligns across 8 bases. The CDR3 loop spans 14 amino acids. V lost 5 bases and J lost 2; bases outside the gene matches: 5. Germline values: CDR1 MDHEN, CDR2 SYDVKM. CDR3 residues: CASSQDRVPYEQYF. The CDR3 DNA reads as TGTGCCAGCAGTCAGGACAGGGTCCCCTACGAGCAGTACTTC.

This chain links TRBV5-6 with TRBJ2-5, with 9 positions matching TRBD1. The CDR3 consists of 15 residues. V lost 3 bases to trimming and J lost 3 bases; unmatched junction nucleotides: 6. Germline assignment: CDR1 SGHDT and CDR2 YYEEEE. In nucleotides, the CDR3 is TGTGCCAGCAGCTCCGGACAGGGGTTCAAAGAGACCCAGTACTTC. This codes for CASSSGQGFKETQYF. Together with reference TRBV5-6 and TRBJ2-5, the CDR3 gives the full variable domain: DAGVTQSPTHLIKTRGQQVTLRCSPKSGHDTVSWYQQALGQGPQFIFQYYEEEERQRGNFPDRFSGHQFPNYSSELNVNALLLGDSALYLCASSSGQGFKETQYFGPGTRLLVL.